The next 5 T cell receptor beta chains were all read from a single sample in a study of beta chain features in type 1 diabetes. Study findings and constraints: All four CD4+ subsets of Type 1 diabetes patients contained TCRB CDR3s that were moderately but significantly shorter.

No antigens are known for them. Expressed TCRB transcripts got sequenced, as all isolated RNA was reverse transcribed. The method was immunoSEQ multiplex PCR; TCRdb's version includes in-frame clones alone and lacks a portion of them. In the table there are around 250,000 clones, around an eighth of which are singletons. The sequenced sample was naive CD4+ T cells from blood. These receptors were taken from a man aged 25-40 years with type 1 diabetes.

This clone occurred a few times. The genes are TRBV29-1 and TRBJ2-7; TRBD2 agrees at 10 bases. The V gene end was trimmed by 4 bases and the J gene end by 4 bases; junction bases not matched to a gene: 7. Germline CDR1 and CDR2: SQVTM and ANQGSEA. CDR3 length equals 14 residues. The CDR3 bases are TGCAGCGTTGTCCGGACTAGCGGAGATTACGAGCAGTACTTC. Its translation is CSVVRTSGDYEQYF.

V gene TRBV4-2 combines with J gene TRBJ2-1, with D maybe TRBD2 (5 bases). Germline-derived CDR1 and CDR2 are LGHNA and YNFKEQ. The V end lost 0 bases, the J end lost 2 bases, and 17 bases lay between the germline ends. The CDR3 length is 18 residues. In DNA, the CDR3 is TGTGCCAGCAGCCAAGATCTTAGCCGGGATATTCCCTACAATGAGCAGTTCTTC. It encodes CASSQDLSRDIPYNEQFF.

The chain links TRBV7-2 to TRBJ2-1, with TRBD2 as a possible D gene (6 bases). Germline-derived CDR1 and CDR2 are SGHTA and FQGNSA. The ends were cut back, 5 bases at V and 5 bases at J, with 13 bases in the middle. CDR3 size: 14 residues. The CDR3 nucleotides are TGTGCCAGCAGCCCGGAGGGGCAGAACAATGAGCAGTTCTTC. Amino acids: CASSPEGQNNEQFF.

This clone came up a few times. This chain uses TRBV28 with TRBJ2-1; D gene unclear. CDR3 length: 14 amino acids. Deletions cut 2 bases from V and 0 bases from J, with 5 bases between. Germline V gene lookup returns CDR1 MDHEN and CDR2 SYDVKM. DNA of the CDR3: TGTGCCAGCAGTTTACTCAGCTCCTACAATGAGCAGTTCTTC. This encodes CASSLLSSYNEQFF.

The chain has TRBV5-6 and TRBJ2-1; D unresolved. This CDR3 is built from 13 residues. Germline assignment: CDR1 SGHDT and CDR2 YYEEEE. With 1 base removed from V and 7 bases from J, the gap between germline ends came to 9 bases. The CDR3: CASSLFFQNEQFF. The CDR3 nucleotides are TGTGCCAGCAGCTTGTTTTTTCAGAATGAGCAGTTCTTC. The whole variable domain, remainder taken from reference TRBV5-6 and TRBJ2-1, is DAGVTQSPTHLIKTRGQQVTLRCSPKSGHDTVSWYQQALGQGPQFIFQYYEEEERQRGNFPDRFSGHQFPNYSSELNVNALLLGDSALYLCASSLFFQNEQFFGPGTRLTVL.